A single T cell receptor beta chain is shown here with its context. Its antigen is unknown. The sample holds no much larger clone one base away, and base qualities are not on file. This entry comes from a study of blood T cells in healthy people across ages (dated by TCRdb to about 2015). Study-level background: In model experiments, template switching captured roughly one uniquely barcoded TCR beta cDNA molecule for every two T cells. Using deep sequencing normalized with unique cDNA molecular identifiers, the study measured how TCR beta repertoire diversity changes with age. The donors were divided into four age groups: young (average roughly 17 years), middle-aged (almost 40), aged (about 62) and long-lived (about 79). To avoid experimental bias, donors of different ages were spread randomly across the sequencing lanes. Two additional independent replicas of 1 million unique cDNA reads from the same blood draw were analyzed for two donors (one aged 18 to 30 and one aged 80 or older).

CDR1 and CDR2, looked up from the germline V gene, are MNHEY and SVGEGT. The CDR3 holds 14 amino acids from the cysteine to the phenylalanine. The entry retains the CDR3 DNA only, 42 bases that are in frame from base 1. Relative to germline, V is 2 bases shorter and J is 4 bases shorter, with 11 bases between their ends. The approximately 40 donors, aged about 6 to 100 years, were systemically healthy Caucasian individuals from Russia. Around 10 milliliters of peripheral blood were drawn from each donor into EDTA-treated Vacutainer tubes. PBMCs were isolated by Ficoll-Paque density-gradient centrifugation, with at least 6 million obtained per sample. Trizol reagent was used to extract total RNA from PBMCs, with at least 6 micrograms per sample. Naive CD45RAhigh/CD27high T cell percentages were measured by flow cytometry on a PBMC aliquot from every donor. Library method: 5' RACE. The sample was run on an Illumina HiSeq 2500. A second PCR of about 6 to 11 cycles was performed with a sample-barcoded 5' primer and a J-beta primer mix. A template-switch 5' adaptor carrying 12 random nucleotides introduced a unique molecular identifier onto each TCR beta cDNA molecule. At least 2.5 million CDR3-containing paired-end reads were obtained from each sample. First-strand cDNA synthesis was performed from all RNA using the Mint cDNA synthesis kit, with priming by a TRBC-specific oligonucleotide. All cDNA was treated with uracil-DNA glycosylase and then went through a first 18-cycle PCR with the universal primers M1SS and BC2_uni_R. Under the source paper's analysis protocol: Normalization of each sample was performed by random selection of 1 million high-quality reads, each carrying a distinct molecular identifier. Reads with shared molecular identifiers were discarded instead of being binned into consensus sequences. MiTCR, run with a Q25 quality threshold and the strictest error-elimination algorithm, handled CDR3 identification, clonotype clustering and error correction. A nonparametric unseen species model using Euler transformation provided a lower-bound estimate of total TCR beta diversity. TCRdb redid the processing of the public reads, applying fastp at Q25 and MiXCR, and retained in-frame beta chains. Duplicate CDR3 protein sequences are folded into a single record with the most common DNA and genes. These V and J calls derive from TCRdb rather than the authors' analysis. The sample yields 1.2 million to 1.5 million distinct CDR3 sequences; 42% were counted once. The ten largest clones represent around 8% of the sample.

Overall results and qualifications from the work: A strong correlation was found between observed TCR beta diversity and the percentage of naive T cells measured by flow cytometry. Observed TCR beta diversity per million T cells fell roughly linearly with age, and a significant reduction was already apparent by age about 43. Compared with the aged group, more naive CD4+ T cells, fewer expanded clones and increased TCR diversity were shown by the long-lived group, suggesting age selection. Estimates of total diversity based on one million sequenced T cells were regarded as lower bounds and as underestimates. Because the CMV infection status of the donors was unknown, age-related changes in expanded clonotypes may potentially have been confounded. Because profiling used bulk unsorted PBMCs, naive and antigen-experienced compartments could not be compared conclusively.

The sample taken for sequencing was blood. The chain is encoded by TRBV6-2 or TRBV6-3 joined to TRBJ1-2; the D segment cannot be called with confidence. The receptor was isolated from a woman younger than 30 in good health. The encoded CDR3 is CASSYGTDAYGYTF. The nucleotides read TGTGCCAGCAGTTACGGAACAGATGCCTATGGCTACACCTTC.